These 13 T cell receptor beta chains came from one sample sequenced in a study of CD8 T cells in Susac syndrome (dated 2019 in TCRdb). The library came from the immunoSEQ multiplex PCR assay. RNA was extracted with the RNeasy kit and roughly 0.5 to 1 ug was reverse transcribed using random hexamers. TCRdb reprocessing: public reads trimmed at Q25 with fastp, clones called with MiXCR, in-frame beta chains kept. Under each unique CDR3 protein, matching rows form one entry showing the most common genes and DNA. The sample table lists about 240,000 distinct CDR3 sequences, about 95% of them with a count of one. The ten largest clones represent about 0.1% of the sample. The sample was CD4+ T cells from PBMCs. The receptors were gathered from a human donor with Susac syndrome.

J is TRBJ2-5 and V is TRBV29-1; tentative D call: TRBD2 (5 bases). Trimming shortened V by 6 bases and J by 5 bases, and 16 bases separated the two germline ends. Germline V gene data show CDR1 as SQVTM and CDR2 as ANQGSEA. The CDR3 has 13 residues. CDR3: CSVDYLARETQYF. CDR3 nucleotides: TGCAGCGTAGACTACTTGGCGCGGGAGACCCAGTACTTC.

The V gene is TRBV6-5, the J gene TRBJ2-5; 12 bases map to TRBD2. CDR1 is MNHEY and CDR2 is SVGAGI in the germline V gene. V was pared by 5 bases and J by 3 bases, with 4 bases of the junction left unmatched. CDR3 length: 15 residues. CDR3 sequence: CASSRLAGEEETQYF. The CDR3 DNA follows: TGTGCCAGCAGTCGACTAGCGGGAGAGGAAGAGACCCAGTACTTC.

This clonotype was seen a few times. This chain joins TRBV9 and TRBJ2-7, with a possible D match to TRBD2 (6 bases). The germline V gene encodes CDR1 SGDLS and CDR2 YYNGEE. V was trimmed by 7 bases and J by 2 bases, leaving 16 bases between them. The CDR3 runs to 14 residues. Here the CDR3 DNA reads TGTGCCAGCTCCCTCGGGGGTCTCGCCTACGAGCAGTACTTC. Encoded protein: CASSLGGLAYEQYF.

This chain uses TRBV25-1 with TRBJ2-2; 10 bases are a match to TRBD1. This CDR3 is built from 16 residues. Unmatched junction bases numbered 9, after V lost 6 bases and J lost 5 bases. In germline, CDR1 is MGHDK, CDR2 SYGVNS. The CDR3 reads CASSGIWTGGTGELFF. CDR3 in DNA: TGTGCCAGCAGCGGCATATGGACAGGGGGGACCGGGGAGCTGTTTTTT.

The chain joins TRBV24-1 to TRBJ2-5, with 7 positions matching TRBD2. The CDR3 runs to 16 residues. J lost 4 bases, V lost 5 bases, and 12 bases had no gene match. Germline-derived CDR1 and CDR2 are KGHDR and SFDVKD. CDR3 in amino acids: CATSGGGRGYAETQYF. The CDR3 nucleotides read TGTGCCACCAGTGGCGGGGGAAGGGGCTACGCAGAGACCCAGTACTTC.

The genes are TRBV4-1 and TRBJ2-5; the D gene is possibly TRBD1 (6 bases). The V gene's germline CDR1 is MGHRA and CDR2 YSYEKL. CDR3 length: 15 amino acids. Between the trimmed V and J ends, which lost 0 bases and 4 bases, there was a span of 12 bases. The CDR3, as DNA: TGCGCCAGCAGCCAAGATATTTCGGACAGAGAGACCCAGTACTTC. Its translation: CASSQDISDRETQYF.

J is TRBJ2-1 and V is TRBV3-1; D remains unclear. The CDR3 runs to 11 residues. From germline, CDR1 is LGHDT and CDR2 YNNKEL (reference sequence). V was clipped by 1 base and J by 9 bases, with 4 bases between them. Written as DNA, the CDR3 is TGTGCCAGCAGCCAAGTTGGTGAGCAGTTCTTC. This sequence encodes CASSQVGEQFF.

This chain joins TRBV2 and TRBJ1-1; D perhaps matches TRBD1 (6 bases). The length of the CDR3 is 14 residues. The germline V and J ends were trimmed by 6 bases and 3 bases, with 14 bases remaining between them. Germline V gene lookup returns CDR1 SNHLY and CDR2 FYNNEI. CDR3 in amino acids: CASSIDGGDTEAFF. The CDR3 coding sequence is TGTGCCAGCAGCATCGATGGGGGCGACACTGAAGCTTTCTTT.

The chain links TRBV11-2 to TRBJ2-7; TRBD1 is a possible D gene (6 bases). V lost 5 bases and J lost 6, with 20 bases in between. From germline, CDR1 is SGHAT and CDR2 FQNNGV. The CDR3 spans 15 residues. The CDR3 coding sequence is TGTGCCAGCAGCCCTATAACGGGACACCTCGCCGAGCAGTACTTC. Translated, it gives CASSPITGHLAEQYF.

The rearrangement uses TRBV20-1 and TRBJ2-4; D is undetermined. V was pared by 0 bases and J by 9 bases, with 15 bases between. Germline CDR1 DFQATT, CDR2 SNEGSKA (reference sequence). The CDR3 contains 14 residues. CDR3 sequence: CSARDFSPQGIQYF. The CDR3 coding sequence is TGCAGTGCTAGAGATTTTTCGCCTCAAGGCATTCAGTACTTC.

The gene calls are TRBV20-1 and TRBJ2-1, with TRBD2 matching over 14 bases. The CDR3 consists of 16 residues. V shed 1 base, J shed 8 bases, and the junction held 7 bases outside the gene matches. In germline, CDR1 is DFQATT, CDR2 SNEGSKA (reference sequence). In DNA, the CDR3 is TGCAGTGCTAGAGTGGGGACTAGCGGGAGAGTCGATGAGCAGTTCTTC. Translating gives CSARVGTSGRVDEQFF.

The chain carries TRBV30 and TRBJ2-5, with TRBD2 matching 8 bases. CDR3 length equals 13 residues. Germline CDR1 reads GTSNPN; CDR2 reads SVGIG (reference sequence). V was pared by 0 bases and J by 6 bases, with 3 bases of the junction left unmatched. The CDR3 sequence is CAWSVGSGKTQYF. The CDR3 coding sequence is TGTGCCTGGAGTGTAGGTAGCGGGAAGACCCAGTACTTC.

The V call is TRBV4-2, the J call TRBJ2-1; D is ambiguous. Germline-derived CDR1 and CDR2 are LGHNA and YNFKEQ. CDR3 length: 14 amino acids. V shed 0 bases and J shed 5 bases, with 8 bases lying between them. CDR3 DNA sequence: TGTGCCAGCAGCCAAGAGGAGAATAACAATGAGCAGTTCTTC. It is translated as CASSQEENNNEQFF.